A selection of T cell receptor beta chains follows, all from one sample in a study of blood T cell repertoires in COVID-19. This table comes from immunoSEQ multiplex PCR, and its TCRdb copy is limited to in-frame clones, with some not included. Of about 130,000 clones in the sample, less than 90% were seen once. Sequencing was carried out using peripheral blood. These receptors were taken from a woman aged 80 or over with acute or convalescent COVID-19. The CDR3 runs from the conserved cysteine through the conserved F or W. D genes are given only for firm matches. A clone size is listed for some rows: how often the clone was seen (once, few, many), or a class if it is expanded.

CASSLGQVLREQFF | TGTGCCAGCAGTCTTGGACAGGTCCTGAGGGAGCAGTTCTTC | - | TRBV6-5 | TRBD1 | TRBJ2-1
CASSLGQGAGNTEAFF | TGCGCCAGCAGCTTGGGGCAGGGGGCTGGGAACACTGAAGCTTTCTTT | few | TRBV5-1 | TRBD1 | TRBJ1-1
CAIPAASTDTQYF | TGTGCCATCCCAGCGGCTAGCACAGATACGCAGTATTTT | - | TRBV7-9 | - | TRBJ2-3
CASSRTTGTMYQPQHF | TGTGCCAGTAGTAGAACGACAGGGACCATGTATCAGCCCCAGCATTTT | - | TRBV19 | TRBD1 | TRBJ1-5
CASSPPLRIDEQFF | TGTGCCAGCAGCCCTCCTCTCAGGATCGATGAGCAGTTCTTC | - | TRBV4-2 | - | TRBJ2-1
CASSAGTLATDTQYF | TGCGCCAGCAGCGCCGGGACTTTAGCGACAGATACGCAGTATTTT | - | TRBV4-1 | - | TRBJ2-3
CASSRTIQPQHF | TGTGCCAGCAGTCGCACAATACAGCCCCAGCATTTT | - | TRBV12-3/TRBV12-4 | - | TRBJ1-5
CASSPSGGANVLTF | TGCGCCAGCTCCCCATCGGGGGGGGCCAACGTCCTGACTTTC | - | TRBV5-1 | - | TRBJ2-6
CASSQEGQPVAFF | TGTGCCAGCAGCCAAGAAGGACAGCCGGTAGCTTTCTTT | - | TRBV3-1/TRBV3-2 | - | TRBJ1-1
CASSPFQTFQYNEQFF | TGTGCCAGCAGCCCCTTCCAGACATTCCAATACAATGAGCAGTTCTTC | - | TRBV9 | - | TRBJ2-1
CASSLEGTNVNEQFF | TGTGCCAGCAGCTTAGAAGGGACTAATGTCAATGAGCAGTTCTTC | - | TRBV7-2 | TRBD2 | TRBJ2-1
CASNSQGGYGYTF | TGCGCCAGCAACTCACAGGGTGGATATGGCTACACCTTC | - | TRBV5-1 | - | TRBJ1-2
CASIRNTGELFF | TGTGCCAGTATCCGGAACACCGGGGAGCTGTTTTTT | - | TRBV19 | - | TRBJ2-2
CASSQGTASNYGYTF | TGTGCCAGCAGCCAAGGGACAGCCTCGAACTATGGCTACACCTTC | - | TRBV3-1/TRBV3-2 | - | TRBJ1-2
CASSLPGGGNEKLFF | TGTGCCAGCAGTTTACCAGGGGGTGGTAATGAAAAACTGTTTTTT | - | TRBV28 | TRBD1 | TRBJ1-4
CASSLDAGYTEAFF | TGTGCCAGCAGCTTAGATGCGGGATACACTGAAGCTTTCTTT | - | TRBV7-9 | - | TRBJ1-1
CASSLEGGGGPIQGYTF | TGTGCCAGCAGCTTAGAAGGTGGCGGGGGGCCCATACAGGGCTACACCTTC | - | TRBV7-9 | - | TRBJ1-2
CASRGEGVNTEAFF | TGTGCCAGCAGAGGAGAAGGGGTGAACACTGAAGCTTTCTTT | - | TRBV2 | - | TRBJ1-1
CASSSTREAFF | TGTGCCAGCTCATCGACACGTGAAGCTTTCTTT | - | TRBV18 | - | TRBJ1-1
CASSQGTDSNQPQHF | TGCGCCAGCAGCCAAGGAACAGATAGCAATCAGCCCCAGCATTTT | - | TRBV4-3 | - | TRBJ1-5
CASSPTGRLAYGYTF | TGTGCCAGCTCACCGACAGGGCGGCTGGCCTATGGCTACACCTTC | - | TRBV18 | TRBD1 | TRBJ1-2
CASTEVGGGKQPQHF | TGTGCCAGCACCGAAGTGGGAGGGGGAAAACAGCCCCAGCATTTT | few | TRBV6-5 | - | TRBJ1-5
CASSLDSPNSPLHF | TGTGCCAGCAGCTTGGACAGCCCCAATTCACCCCTCCACTTT | - | TRBV7-9 | - | TRBJ1-6
CASSVGGQLNTEAFF | TGTGCCAGCAGCGTAGGTGGACAGTTGAACACTGAAGCTTTCTTT | - | TRBV9 | - | TRBJ1-1
CASSEGQRSGQETQYF | TGTGCCAGCAGTGAAGGGCAACGGAGCGGGCAAGAGACCCAGTACTTC | - | TRBV6-1 | - | TRBJ2-5
CASSRDRGAEAFF | TGTGCCAGCAGCCGGGACAGGGGAGCTGAAGCTTTCTTT | - | TRBV7-3 | TRBD1 | TRBJ1-1
CASRPAGESYEQYF | TGTGCCAGCAGACCAGCGGGGGAGTCCTACGAGCAGTACTTC | - | TRBV7-2 | TRBD2 | TRBJ2-7
CASSLAGGLIRGKLFF | TGTGCCAGCAGCTTAGCGGGGGGGCTAATACGAGGAAAACTGTTTTTT | - | TRBV7-8 | - | TRBJ1-4
CASSVGASDTGELFF | TGTGCCAGCAGCGTAGGCGCCTCTGACACCGGGGAGCTGTTTTTT | - | TRBV9 | - | TRBJ2-2
CASSFPRGGGNTDTQYF | TGCGCCAGCAGCTTCCCCCGTGGCGGGGGAAACACAGATACGCAGTATTTT | - | TRBV5-1 | TRBD2 | TRBJ2-3
CASSKGTGYSPLHF | TGTGCCAGCAGCAAAGGGACAGGGTATTCACCCCTCCACTTT | - | TRBV2 | TRBD1 | TRBJ1-6
CATSREGTGGVAHGYTF | TGTGCCACCAGCAGAGAAGGGACAGGAGGGGTAGCGCACGGCTACACCTTC | - | TRBV15 | TRBD1 | TRBJ1-2
CASSRDRFGYTF | TGTGCCAGCTCACGAGACAGATTTGGCTACACCTTC | - | TRBV18 | - | TRBJ1-2
CASSPGTTVDQPQHF | TGTGCCAGCAGCCCCGGGACAACGGTAGATCAGCCCCAGCATTTT | once | TRBV3-1/TRBV3-2 | - | TRBJ1-5
CSASLGRAGGTQYF | TGCAGTGCTAGTCTCGGACGGGCGGGAGGTACGCAGTATTTT | few | TRBV20-1 | TRBD2 | TRBJ2-3
CAISEQGMVAEAFF | TGTGCCATCAGCGAACAGGGGATGGTGGCTGAAGCTTTCTTT | - | TRBV10-3 | TRBD1 | TRBJ1-1
CASSLRRLGTEAFF | TGTGCCAGCAGTTTAAGGAGACTGGGCACTGAAGCTTTCTTT | - | TRBV28 | - | TRBJ1-1
CASTLLGGRRSGNTIYF | TGTGCCAGCACCTTGCTGGGGGGAAGGAGATCTGGAAACACCATATATTTT | - | TRBV2 | - | TRBJ1-3
CASSWGQGDTEAFF | TGCGCCAGCAGCTGGGGACAGGGGGACACTGAAGCTTTCTTT | - | TRBV5-1 | TRBD1 | TRBJ1-1
CASSQGALSGVHEQYF | TGTGCCAGCAGCCAAGGGGCCCTGTCAGGGGTCCACGAGCAGTACTTC | - | TRBV3-1/TRBV3-2 | - | TRBJ2-7
CASSTTGSSYNEQFF | TGTGCCAGCAGTACCACAGGGAGCTCCTACAATGAGCAGTTCTTC | - | TRBV6-5 | - | TRBJ2-1
CASSNTGGRYNSPLHF | TGTGCCAGCAGTAATACAGGGGGTCGGTATAATTCACCCCTCCACTTT | - | TRBV28 | TRBD1 | TRBJ1-6
CASSQSQRGRYQETQYF | TGCGCCAGCAGCCAAAGCCAGCGGGGGAGATATCAAGAGACCCAGTACTTC | - | TRBV4-1 | TRBD2 | TRBJ2-5
CAISVVSGGADNEQFF | TGTGCCATCAGTGTCGTTAGCGGGGGGGCGGACAATGAGCAGTTCTTC | - | TRBV10-3 | TRBD2 | TRBJ2-1
CASSQDVGTGGAKQFF | TGTGCCAGCAGCCAAGATGTGGGAACGGGGGGCGCTAAGCAGTTCTTC | - | TRBV3-1/TRBV3-2 | - | TRBJ2-1
CASSTQGTGLADTQYF | TGTGCCAGCAGCACCCAGGGGACAGGGCTCGCAGATACGCAGTATTTT | - | TRBV7-2 | TRBD1 | TRBJ2-3
CASSDPTTQVSGANVLTF | TGTGCCAGCAGTGACCCGACGACACAAGTCTCTGGGGCCAACGTCCTGACTTTC | - | TRBV6-4 | - | TRBJ2-6
CATSDLSSGSGAFF | TGTGCCACCAGTGATTTGAGTTCGGGGTCTGGGGCTTTCTTT | - | TRBV24-1 | - | TRBJ1-1
CAVSPDRTNYGYTF | TGTGCCGTCAGCCCTGACAGAACTAACTATGGCTACACCTTC | - | TRBV10-3 | - | TRBJ1-2
CASSRSGTGGEKLFF | TGTGCCAGCAGCCGGTCCGGGACAGGGGGGGAAAAACTGTTTTTT | - | TRBV3-1/TRBV3-2 | TRBD1 | TRBJ1-4
CASSKRWVSGNTIYF | TGTGCCAGCAGCAAGCGTTGGGTCTCTGGAAACACCATATATTTT | - | TRBV7-2 | - | TRBJ1-3
CASSPPGWGRNGYTF | TGTGCCAGCAGCCCCCCGGGATGGGGGCGGAATGGCTACACCTTC | - | TRBV3-1/TRBV3-2 | - | TRBJ1-2
CASSPRDTGELFF | TGTGCCAGCAGTCCGAGGGACACCGGGGAGCTGTTTTTT | once | TRBV6-5 | - | TRBJ2-2
CSVVYDTEAFF | TGCAGCGTTGTCTATGACACTGAAGCTTTCTTT | - | TRBV29-1 | - | TRBJ1-1
CASTRQGYQPQHF | TGCGCCAGCACCCGACAGGGCTATCAGCCCCAGCATTTT | - | TRBV10-2 | TRBD1 | TRBJ1-5
CASSGQGSDGYTF | TGTGCCAGCAGTGGACAGGGGTCAGATGGCTACACCTTC | few | TRBV9 | TRBD1 | TRBJ1-2
CASRRQMNTEAFF | TGTGCCAGCAGGAGACAGATGAACACTGAAGCTTTCTTT | - | TRBV11-2 | - | TRBJ1-1
CASSATPFAGTYGYTF | TGTGCCAGCAGCGCCACCCCCTTCGCAGGAACCTATGGCTACACCTTC | - | TRBV9 | - | TRBJ1-2
CASSLAGGLGYGYTF | TGTGCCAGCAGCTTGGCGGGGGGGCTGGGCTATGGCTACACCTTC | - | TRBV5-4 | - | TRBJ1-2